The 2 T cell receptor beta chains given below trace back to one sample, sequenced in a study of cytomegalovirus exposure and HLA in healthy donors. The primer mix had 60 Vbeta and 13 Jbeta primers. Method: immunoSEQ multiplex PCR; TCRdb's copy keeps in-frame clones and lacks some. The repertoire consists of 100,000 or so clones, with approximately 16% occurring once and the leading ten covering over 0.65%. Sequenced material: PBMCs. All receptors derive from a female donor in good health and CMV-seronegative.

This rearrangement joins TRBV5-4 to TRBJ2-5; no clear D. Germline-derived CDR1 and CDR2 are SGHNT and YYREEE (reference sequence). The V end was cut by 2 bases, the J end by 2 bases, with 10 bases between. The CDR3 sequence is 14 residues long. CDR3 in DNA: TGTGCCAGCAGCTTCAGTGCAGGACAAGAGACCCAGTACTTC. Translation: CASSFSAGQETQYF.

J is TRBJ1-1 and V is TRBV10-2; TRBD1 matches 7 bases. In germline, CDR1 is WSHSY, CDR2 SAAADI. Losses at the gene ends were 11 bases for V and 0 bases for J; bases not matched to a gene: 6. The CDR3 is made up of 13 amino acids. DNA of the CDR3: TGCGCCGGCGCGACAGGGATGAACACTGAAGCTTTCTTT. Amino acid sequence: CAGATGMNTEAFF.